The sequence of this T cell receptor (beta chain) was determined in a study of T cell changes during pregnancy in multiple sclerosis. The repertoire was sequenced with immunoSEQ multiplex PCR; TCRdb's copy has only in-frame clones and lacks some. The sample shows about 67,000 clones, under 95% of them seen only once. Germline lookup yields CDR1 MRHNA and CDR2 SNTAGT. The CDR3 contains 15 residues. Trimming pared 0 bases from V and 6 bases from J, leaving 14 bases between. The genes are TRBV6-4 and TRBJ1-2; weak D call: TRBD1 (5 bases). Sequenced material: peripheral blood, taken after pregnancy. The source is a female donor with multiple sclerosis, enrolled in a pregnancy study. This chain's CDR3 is CASSDSPGGGNGYTF. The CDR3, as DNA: TGTGCCAGCAGTGACTCTCCGGGGGGTGGAAATGGCTACACCTTC.